These 3 T cell receptor beta chains came from one sample sequenced in a study of T cells in Graves' hyperthyroidism and ophthalmopathy. Amplified regions were TCR beta CDR3 sequences from RNA transcripts. The HTBI set primed first-round TCR CDR3 RT-PCR. TCRdb itself ran the multiplex PCR reads through MiXCR, one entry per CDR3 protein. Seen here are 500,000 to 650,000 distinct CDR3 sequences, about 45% observed once, and the top ten hold around two fifths. Sequencing was performed on peripheral blood or thyroid tissue (not recorded which). These receptors all stem from an adult woman with Graves' disease, either hyperthyroidism or ophthalmopathy (not recorded which).

As for this clonotype: A much larger clonotype is one base distant, so this may be a read error. The chain links TRBV4-1 to TRBJ1-2, with D hard to call. Germline assignment: CDR1 MGHRA and CDR2 YSYEKL. The CDR3 runs to 13 residues. The CDR3 loop is CAGSRTVDGGYTF. The CDR3 DNA follows: TGCGCCGGCAGCAGGACTGTGGATGGTGGCTACACCTTC.

The chain has TRBV7-2 and TRBJ1-5; D is undetermined. V was cut by 3 bases and J by 11 bases, with 20 bases left in between. From germline, CDR1 is SGHTA and CDR2 FQGNSA. The CDR3 is 15 residues long. The CDR3 loop is CASSLTSGDQETQHF. The CDR3 DNA reads TGTGCCAGCAGCTTGACTAGCGGGGATCAAGAGACCCAGCATTTT.

This CDR3 is CAMAGDGVNTEAFF. DNA of the CDR3: TGTGCCATGGCAGGGGACGGGGTGAACACTGAAGCTTTCTTT. V is TRBV10-3 and J is TRBJ1-1; D is perhaps TRBD1 (6 bases). The germline CDR1 and CDR2 sequences are ENHRY and SYGVKD. The CDR3 is made up of 14 amino acids. The ends were cut back, 9 bases at V and 0 bases at J, with 14 bases in the middle.